Sequencing of this T cell receptor (beta chain) was carried out in a study of cytomegalovirus exposure and HLA in healthy donors. Study-wide results and caveats: About 87% or about 30% of the time was how often most TCR beta V segments were productive, according to an earlier analysis. Likely technical artifact: a cluster of highly shared sequence variants.

The CDR3 covers 16 residues. Germline V gene sequence: CDR1 MNHEY, CDR2 SVGAGI. On this clone: Antigen specificity is unknown.

The PCR employed 60 Vbeta primers together with 13 Jbeta primers. Clones were read by immunoSEQ multiplex PCR, and TCRdb kept only the in-frame ones, dropping some. The sample has about 120,000 clones, about 8.6% seen once. This TCR came from a woman in her forties in good health and CMV-seropositive. Sequencing was performed on PBMCs. The V call is TRBV6-5, the J call TRBJ2-5; D remains unclear. With the DNA end fitting TRBJ2-7 better, the J assignment may be wrong. The CDR3: CASSYSVTFPLYEQYF. In DNA, the CDR3 is TGTGCCAGCAGTTACTCGGTGACTTTCCCCCTTTACGAGCAGTACTTC.